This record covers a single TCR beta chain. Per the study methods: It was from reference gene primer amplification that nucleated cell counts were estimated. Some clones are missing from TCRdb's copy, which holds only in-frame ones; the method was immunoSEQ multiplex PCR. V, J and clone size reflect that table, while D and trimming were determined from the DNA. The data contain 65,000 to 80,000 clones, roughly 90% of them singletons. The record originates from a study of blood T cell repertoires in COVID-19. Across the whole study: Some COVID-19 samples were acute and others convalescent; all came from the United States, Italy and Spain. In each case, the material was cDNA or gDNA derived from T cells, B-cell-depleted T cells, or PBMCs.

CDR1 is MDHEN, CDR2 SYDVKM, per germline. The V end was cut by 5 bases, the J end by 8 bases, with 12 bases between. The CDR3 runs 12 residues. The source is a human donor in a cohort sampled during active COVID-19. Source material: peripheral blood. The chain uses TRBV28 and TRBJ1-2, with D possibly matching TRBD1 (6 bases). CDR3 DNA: TGTGCCAGCAGTCCTACAGGGTGGGGCTACACCTTC. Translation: CASSPTGWGYTF.